Presented here are 24 T cell receptor beta chains from one specimen sequenced in a study of human T cells and chemical hapten exposure. TCRdb fed the 5' RACE reads into MiXCR, producing one record per CDR3 protein. The repertoire holds about 110,000 distinct CDR3 sequences, with approximately 19% as singletons. Sequencing started from total RNA isolated from unfractionated whole blood. The receptors come from a human donor in good health.

This clonotype was recorded many times. This chain uses TRBV29-1 with TRBJ1-1, with D possibly TRBD1 on 6 matching bases. Germline values: CDR1 SQVTM, CDR2 ANQGSEA. V was cut by 6 bases and J by 4 bases, with 18 bases left in between. The CDR3 loop spans 14 amino acids. CDR3 amino acids: CSVVKGGGGTEAFF. In DNA, the CDR3 is TGCAGCGTAGTAAAAGGAGGGGGAGGCACTGAAGCTTTCTTT.

The V and J genes are TRBV20-1 and TRBJ2-3; D is unclear. The CDR3 has 11 residues. The germline V gene encodes CDR1 DFQATT and CDR2 SNEGSKA (reference sequence). Trimming removed 1 base from V and 5 bases from J, with 4 bases in between. The CDR3 loop reads CSARVGDTQYF. The CDR3 DNA follows: TGCAGTGCTAGAGTAGGAGATACGCAGTATTTT.

In this sample, this clonotype turned up a few times. V is TRBV30 and J is TRBJ1-1; D perhaps matches TRBD1 (6 bases). CDR1 GTSNPN and CDR2 SVGIG come from the germline V gene (reference sequence). The CDR3 runs to 16 residues. Trimming took 1 base from V and 1 from J, leaving 16 bases between them. The DNA for the CDR3 is TGTGCCTGGAGTGGGACCAGGGGTACTTGGAACACTGAAGCTTTCTTT. It translates to CAWSGTRGTWNTEAFF.

This clonotype was seen a handful of times. The CDR3 DNA reads TGCAGTGCTGCCGAATACGGAGAGCAGTACTTC. Translating gives CSAAEYGEQYF. V gene TRBV20-1 combines with J gene TRBJ2-7, with D unresolved. Trimming pared 5 bases from V and 7 bases from J, leaving 12 bases between. The CDR3 has 11 residues. Germline values: CDR1 DFQATT, CDR2 SNEGSKA (reference sequence).

The V and J genes are TRBV19 and TRBJ1-1; no clear D gene. CDR1 LNHDA and CDR2 SQIVND come from the germline V gene (reference sequence). The CDR3 spans 13 residues. The ends were cut back, 7 bases at V and 3 bases at J, with 12 bases in the middle. Here the CDR3 reads CASTPGSHTEAFF. In DNA, the CDR3 is TGTGCCAGTACACCGGGGTCGCACACTGAAGCTTTCTTT.

This clonotype was seen only a few times. The V call is TRBV28, the J call TRBJ2-6, with D possibly TRBD2 on 6 matching bases. The V end was cut by 3 bases, the J end by 0 bases, with 9 bases between. Germline V gene lookup returns CDR1 MDHEN and CDR2 SYDVKM. CDR3 size: 16 residues. Here the CDR3 reads CASSFWEDSGANVLTF. The DNA of the CDR3 is TGTGCCAGCAGTTTTTGGGAGGACTCTGGGGCCAACGTCCTGACTTTC.

The CDR3 coding sequence is TGTGCCAGCAGTGACGGACACCTCACCGCCCGTTATCAGCCCCAGCATTTT. Translation: CASSDGHLTARYQPQHF. This chain uses TRBV6-4 with TRBJ1-5; possibly TRBD1 for D (5 bases). The CDR3 totals 17 residues. Per the germline V gene, CDR1 is MRHNA and CDR2 is SNTAGT. The V end was cut by 2 bases, the J end by 5 bases, with 19 bases between.

Notes on this clonotype: A read error may produce the germline difference seen at one junction end. The rearrangement links TRBV20-1 to TRBJ2-2; weak D call: TRBD1 (6 bases). The CDR3 consists of 14 residues. In germline, CDR1 is DFQATT, CDR2 SNEGSKA (reference sequence). CDR3 nucleotides: TGCAGTGCTAGTGGGGGCTCAAACACCGGGGATCTGTTTTTT. Its translation is CSASGGSNTGDLFF.

The chain carries TRBV3-1 and TRBJ2-5; D is uncertain. The CDR3 has 15 residues. The ends were cut back, 1 base at V and 4 bases at J, with 13 bases in the middle. The V gene's germline CDR1 is LGHDT and CDR2 YNNKEL (reference sequence). CDR3 amino acids: CASSQADLSRETQYF. The CDR3 nucleotides are TGTGCCAGCAGCCAAGCGGATCTTAGCCGAGAGACCCAGTACTTC.

This clonotype was found a few times. The rearrangement uses TRBV4-1 and TRBJ1-1; tentatively, D is TRBD1 (5 bases). This CDR3 region has 15 residues. V was cut by 2 bases and J by 6 bases, with 16 bases left in between. Germline assignment: CDR1 MGHRA and CDR2 YSYEKL. As DNA, the CDR3 is TGCGCCAGCAGCCAACCGGGGCGGGGAAGCCCTGAAGCTTTCTTT. Its protein product is CASSQPGRGSPEAFF.

This clonotype has only a few counts. The chain is built from TRBV5-4 and TRBJ2-5; D gene unclear. Germline lookup yields CDR1 SGHNT and CDR2 YYREEE (reference sequence). The length of the CDR3 is 14 residues. Trimming cost V 0 bases and J 1 base, with 7 bases left between them. CDR3 coding DNA: TGTGCCAGCAGCTTGGCGGGTCGCCAAGAGACCCAGTACTTC. Its protein product is CASSLAGRQETQYF.

In this sample, this clonotype turned up many times. The J gene is TRBJ1-1, the V gene TRBV20-1; D unclear. The germline V gene has CDR1 DFQATT and CDR2 SNEGSKA (reference sequence). The CDR3 is made up of 12 amino acids. The V end lost 4 bases, the J end lost 7 bases, and 13 bases lay between the germline ends. The CDR3 nucleotides read TGCAGTGCTATCCCGGGGTTCCTTGAAGCTTTCTTT. Translated: CSAIPGFLEAFF.

A few counts support this clonotype. The gene calls are TRBV19 and TRBJ2-1; TRBD2 matches 11 bases. Unmatched junction bases numbered 7, after V lost 3 bases and J lost 6 bases. Germline assignment: CDR1 LNHDA and CDR2 SQIVND (reference sequence). The CDR3 consists of 16 residues. The CDR3 DNA sequence: TGTGCCAGTAGTATGGGGCCGACTAGCGGGGTCAATGAGCAGTTCTTC. Translating it yields CASSMGPTSGVNEQFF.

This clonotype has more than one count but fewer than ten. The rearrangement joins TRBV12-3 or TRBV12-4 to TRBJ2-7; 8 bases fit TRBD1. This CDR3 contains 14 residues. Unmatched junction bases numbered 5, after V lost 7 bases and J lost 0 bases. CDR3 coding DNA: TGTGCCAGCACCAGACAGGGGTACTCCTACGAGCAGTACTTC. Its protein product is CASTRQGYSYEQYF.

This clonotype has only a few counts. The gene calls are TRBV28 and TRBJ1-4; 11 bases agree with TRBD1. In germline, CDR1 is MDHEN, CDR2 SYDVKM. Trimming took 1 base from V and 8 from J; bases not matched to a gene: 6. The CDR3 covers 16 residues. The CDR3 nucleotides are TGTGCCAGCAGTTTATCGGGACAGGGGGAATGGGAAAAACTGTTTTTT. Protein product: CASSLSGQGEWEKLFF.

This clonotype has a handful of counts. The chain has TRBV6-2 or TRBV6-3 and TRBJ2-1; D may be TRBD2 (5 bases). The CDR3 runs to 12 residues. CDR1 and CDR2 (germline): MNHEY, SVGEGT. The V end lost 5 bases, the J end lost 8 bases, and 10 bases lay between the germline ends. The CDR3 bases are TGTGCCAGCAGTGGCGACTATGATGAGCAGTTCTTC. Protein product: CASSGDYDEQFF.

The chain recombines TRBV12-3 or TRBV12-4 with TRBJ2-3, with unresolved D. Trimming cost V 5 bases and J 7 bases, with 16 bases left between them. The CDR3 sequence is 14 residues long. CDR3 region: CASSLRALPNTQYF. The CDR3 DNA sequence: TGTGCCAGCAGTCTAAGGGCCCTCCCGAATACGCAGTATTTT.

V gene TRBV5-1 combines with J gene TRBJ1-1; D is perhaps TRBD1 (5 bases). CDR1 SGHRS and CDR2 YFSETQ come from the germline V gene. V was clipped by 0 bases and J by 2 bases, with 11 bases between them. The length of the CDR3 is 15 residues. The CDR3 sequence is CASSLARDRNTEAFF. The DNA of the CDR3 is TGCGCCAGCAGCTTGGCCAGGGACCGAAACACTGAAGCTTTCTTT.

CDR3 amino acids: CASSPIAPGEQYF. The CDR3 nucleotides read TGTGCCAGCAGTCCCATAGCTCCGGGGGAGCAGTACTTC. The V call is TRBV6-5, the J call TRBJ2-7; tentative D call: TRBD2 (5 bases). The CDR3 is 13 residues long. CDR1 and CDR2 from the germline V gene are MNHEY and SVGAGI. Trimming took 5 bases from V and 7 from J, leaving 15 bases between them.

This clonotype was found a few times. This sequence joins TRBV28 and TRBJ2-5; the D is unclear. Per the germline V gene, CDR1 is MDHEN and CDR2 is SYDVKM. Trimming took 5 bases from V and 2 from J, leaving 9 bases between them. This CDR3 has 13 residues. The CDR3 reads CASSTGPQETQYF. CDR3 sequence (DNA): TGTGCCAGCAGTACCGGGCCTCAAGAGACCCAGTACTTC.

The CDR3, as DNA: TGTGCCAGCAGTTACTCGATCGGAATCCAAGAGACCCAGTACTTC. This translates into CASSYSIGIQETQYF. V is TRBV6-5 and J is TRBJ2-5; D ambiguous. The CDR3 is 15 residues long. Trimming took off 0 bases at V and 1 base at J, with 9 bases between the two ends. Germline V gene lookup returns CDR1 MNHEY and CDR2 SVGAGI.

This chain connects TRBV6-5 to TRBJ1-1; D gene unclear. The CDR3 runs 13 residues. The germline V gene encodes CDR1 MNHEY and CDR2 SVGAGI. V gave up 6 bases and J gave up 6 bases, with 14 bases separating them. The CDR3 nucleotides read TGTGCCAGCAGAGCCCCCCACGACTCTGAAGCTTTCTTT. It specifies CASRAPHDSEAFF.

A few counts support this clonotype. This sequence joins TRBV9 and TRBJ2-1, with D possibly matching TRBD2 (5 bases). The length of the CDR3 is 15 residues. Germline V CDR1 and CDR2: SGDLS, YYNGEE. Trimming cost V 2 bases and J 5 bases, with 14 bases left between them. In nucleotides, the CDR3 is TGTGCCAGCAGCGTCGAGGGCCTATGGGACAATGAGCAGTTCTTC. Translated, it gives CASSVEGLWDNEQFF.

This clonotype has only a few counts. This chain uses TRBV29-1 with TRBJ2-3, with TRBD2 identical over 14 bases. J lost 4 bases, V lost 6 bases, and 3 bases had no gene match. The CDR3 totals 14 residues. Germline-derived CDR1 and CDR2 are SQVTM and ANQGSEA. CDR3 protein: CSVGLAGGADTQYF. In DNA form, the CDR3 reads TGCAGCGTCGGACTAGCGGGAGGCGCAGATACGCAGTATTTT.